These T cell receptor beta chains were read from a single sample in a study of T cells in Graves' hyperthyroidism and ophthalmopathy. TCRdb reprocessed the multiplex PCR reads with MiXCR, giving one entry per CDR3 protein. In the table there are around 430,000 distinct CDR3 sequences, 15% of which are singletons. Material: blood. These receptor sequences come from a woman under 40 with Graves' hyperthyroidism. The CDR3 runs from the conserved cysteine through the conserved F or W. D genes are given only for firm matches. Not every row has a clone size; where given, it reads once, few, many or a size class.

TRBV5-1,NA,NA,TRBJ2-7,CASSNQGLEQYF,TGCGCCAGCAGCAACCAGGGTCTCGAGCAGTACTTC
TRBV9,TRBD2,NA,TRBJ2-4,CASSATGTSGRAGAKNIQYF,TGTGCCAGCAGCGCTACTGGGACTAGCGGGAGGGCCGGTGCCAAAAACATTCAGTACTTC
TRBV30,NA,many,TRBJ1-4,CAWSVLTRVEKLFF,TGTGCCTGGAGTGTACTTACCAGGGTTGAAAAACTGTTTTTT
TRBV5-8,TRBD1,NA,TRBJ1-4,CASSSGQSTNEKLFF,TGTGCCAGCAGCTCGGGACAGTCAACTAATGAAAAACTGTTTTTT
TRBV18,TRBD2,many,TRBJ2-1,CASSPLREGSNEQFF,TGTGCCAGCTCACCTCTGAGGGAGGGCTCCAATGAGCAGTTCTTC
TRBV25-1,NA,NA,TRBJ2-7,CASSEYKGEAYEQCF,TGTGCCAGCAGTGAATATAAGGGGGAAGCCTACGAGCAGTGCTTC
TRBV20-1,NA,many,TRBJ2-5,CSAGDSDPQETQYF,TGCAGTGCTGGAGACTCTGATCCCCAAGAGACCCAGTACTTC
TRBV6-1,NA,many,TRBJ1-1,CASSEPGSAAEAFF,TGTGCCAGCAGTGAACCAGGATCGGCCGCTGAAGCTTTCTTT
TRBV20-1,NA,many,TRBJ2-3,CSARRAGADTQYF,TGCAGTGCTAGAAGGGCCGGGGCAGATACGCAGTATTTT
TRBV4-1,TRBD2,NA,TRBJ2-7,CASSQELAGPYEQYF,TGCGCCAGCAGCCAAGAACTAGCGGGACCTTACGAGCAGTACTTC
TRBV7-2,NA,many,TRBJ2-5,CASSGLWETQYF,TGTGCCAGCAGCGGCCTTTGGGAGACCCAGTACTTC
TRBV30,NA,few,TRBJ1-6,CAWSETGPNSPLHF,TGTGCCTGGAGCGAGACAGGCCCTAATTCACCCCTCCACTTT
TRBV10-2,NA,few,TRBJ2-1,CASRGGGHNNEQFF,TGCGCCAGCAGGGGGGGGGGACACAACAATGAGCAGTTCTTC
TRBV5-1,NA,many,TRBJ1-2,CASSLAGYGYTF,TGCGCCAGCAGCTTGGCGGGATATGGCTACACCTTC
TRBV27,TRBD1,few,TRBJ2-1,CASSLLGQGGDNEQFF,TGTGCCAGCAGTTTATTAGGACAGGGCGGGGACAATGAGCAGTTCTTC
TRBV6-1,TRBD2,few,TRBJ2-2,CASRKTGGGITGELFF,TGTGCCAGCAGAAAGACTGGGGGGGGTATCACCGGGGAGCTGTTTTTT
TRBV2,TRBD1,few,TRBJ1-5,CASKMGQEGQPQHF,TGTGCCAGCAAGATGGGACAGGAGGGGCAGCCCCAGCATTTT
TRBV20-1,TRBD2,many,TRBJ2-5,CSARDPMSRLALETQYF,TGCAGTGCTAGAGACCCGATGTCAAGACTAGCCTTAGAGACCCAGTACTTC
TRBV2,TRBD1,NA,TRBJ2-1,CATDRDRGGPGPNEQFF,TGTGCCACCGACCGGGACAGGGGGGGACCTGGTCCTAATGAGCAGTTCTTC
TRBV15,NA,few,TRBJ2-1,CATSIPGYEQFF,TGTGCCACCAGCATCCCCGGGTATGAGCAGTTCTTC
TRBV2,NA,NA,TRBJ2-7,CASTWGASGSYEQYF,TGTGCCAGCACCTGGGGGGCTAGCGGCTCCTACGAGCAGTACTTC
TRBV11-1,NA,many,TRBJ1-1,CASSQTRDNRNTEAFF,TGTGCCAGCAGTCAAACCCGGGACAACAGGAACACTGAAGCTTTCTTT
TRBV7-2,NA,NA,TRBJ1-1,CASSLVSTGKNTEAFF,TGTGCCAGCAGCTTAGTTAGCACAGGGAAGAACACTGAAGCTTTCTTT
TRBV29-1,NA,many,TRBJ1-2,CSVEDEGNYGYTF,TGCAGCGTTGAAGATGAGGGTAACTATGGCTACACCTTC
TRBV12-3/TRBV12-4,TRBD1,many,TRBJ1-6,CASSLATGTNSPLHF,TGTGCCAGCAGTTTAGCGACAGGGACTAATTCACCCCTCCACTTT
TRBV5-1,NA,many,TRBJ2-6,CASSLVGAAGANVLTF,TGCGCCAGCAGCTTGGTGGGGGCAGCTGGGGCCAACGTCCTGACTTTC
TRBV7-2,NA,few,TRBJ2-1,CASSLARGNEQFF,TGTGCCAGCAGCTTGGCGAGGGGCAATGAGCAGTTCTTC